This T cell receptor (beta chain) was sequenced in a study of circulating and synovial CD4+ cells in juvenile arthritis. Study-wide points: These repertoires were less diverse than bulk blood CD4 repertoires. Overlap with synovium rose as more T cells were sequenced.

The germline V gene encodes CDR1 LGHNA and CDR2 YSLEER. This CDR3 is 14 amino acids long. With 0 bases clipped from V and 9 bases from J, the junction kept 5 bases outside the gene matches. The method was immunoSEQ multiplex PCR; TCRdb's version includes in-frame clones alone and lacks a portion of them. The sample has about 36,000 clones, roughly 94% seen once. This clone was counted only a few times. Its specificity is not known. This sequence joins TRBV4-3 and TRBJ2-5; 9 bases agree with TRBD2. The specimen was CD4+ T cells from blood. The receptor's source is a human donor with juvenile idiopathic arthritis. CDR3 sequence: CASSQDRSGGPQYF. The CDR3 nucleotides are TGCGCCAGCAGCCAAGATAGAAGCGGGGGGCCCCAGTACTTC.